This T cell receptor (beta chain) was observed in a study of T cell responses to AZD1222 COVID-19 vaccine. Across the study: Second doses at about 4 or about 12 weeks were pooled.

The ends lost 0 bases at V and 5 bases at J; junction bases unmatched: 8. CDR3 length equals 16 residues. Germline loops: CDR1 SGHVS, CDR2 FNYEAQ. Overall study results and limits: Seropositivity was recorded at baseline in only 6 or 7 AZD1222 recipients.

Profiled with immunoSEQ multiplex PCR; TCRdb holds only in-frame clones, not every one. In the table there are just under 85,000 clones, roughly nine tenths of which are singletons. Regarding this clone: Its target is not known.

The source is an adult in good health. Here the sequenced sample was peripheral blood, taken on day 0 of AZD1222 vaccination. The J gene is TRBJ2-5, the V gene TRBV7-6, with 8 nucleotides matching TRBD1. The CDR3 bases are TGTGCCAGCAGCTTAGCTGGACAGGGTTCGTGGGAGACCCAGTACTTC. Translated: CASSLAGQGSWETQYF.